Below are 32 T cell receptor beta chains sequenced from a single sample in a study of blood T cell repertoires in COVID-19. Assay: immunoSEQ multiplex PCR; the TCRdb copy retains only in-frame clones and omits some. This table holds some 150,000 clones, approximately 86% found once. Sequences were obtained from peripheral blood. The receptors here all came from a man aged 65-85 years with acute or convalescent COVID-19.

Only one count was recorded for this clone. The chain links TRBV10-1 to TRBJ1-2; D perhaps matches TRBD1 (6 bases). This CDR3 comprises 15 residues. CDR1 is WNHNN and CDR2 is SYGVQD in the germline V gene (reference sequence). Trimming cost V 6 bases and J 8 bases, with 22 bases left between them. The CDR3 is CASRYTLQGTEGYTF. The CDR3 DNA is TGCGCCAGCAGGTATACCTTACAGGGAACGGAGGGCTACACCTTC.

The chain has TRBV18 and TRBJ1-6; TRBD1 aligns across 9 bases. The germline CDR1 and CDR2 sequences are KGHSH and LQKENI. The CDR3 runs 16 residues. After removal of 2 bases from V and 6 bases from J, the junction contained 5 bases not matched to a gene. The CDR3 spells CASSPSSTGGNSPLHF. The CDR3 nucleotides read TGTGCCAGCTCACCAAGCTCGACAGGGGGTAATTCACCCCTCCACTTT. Looking up the rest from reference TRBV18 and TRBJ1-6 gives the full variable domain: NAGVMQNPRHLVRRRGQEARLRCSPMKGHSHVYWYRQLPEEGLKFMVYLQKENIIDESGMPKERFSAEFPKEGPSILRIQQVVRGDSAAYFCASSPSSTGGNSPLHFGNGTRLTVT.

The V call is TRBV9, the J call TRBJ2-7; TRBD2 is a possible D gene (5 bases). Trimming left V 0 bases short and J 2 bases short, with 12 bases between. Germline CDR1 is SGDLS and CDR2 is YYNGEE. The CDR3 covers 15 residues. The DNA of the CDR3 is TGTGCCAGCAGCGTAGGGGTAGCGCCTACCTACGAGCAGTACTTC. It is translated as CASSVGVAPTYEQYF.

V and J are TRBV5-1 and TRBJ2-2; TRBD2 aligns across 10 bases. CDR1 is SGHRS, CDR2 YFSETQ, per germline. Losses at the gene ends were 0 bases for V and 1 base for J; bases not matched to a gene: 3. CDR3 length: 17 amino acids. CDR3 sequence (DNA): TGCGCCAGCAGCTTGGATAGCGGGAGGATGAACACCGGGGAGCTGTTTTTT. It translates to CASSLDSGRMNTGELFF.

The gene calls are TRBV27 and TRBJ2-1; 15 nucleotides align to TRBD2. The ends lost 2 bases at V and 13 bases at J; junction bases unmatched: 24. This CDR3 spans 21 amino acids. Per the germline V gene, CDR1 is MNHEY and CDR2 is SMNVEV (reference sequence). CDR3: CASSLGLGDLWTSGRVTGQFF. CDR3 bases: TGTGCCAGCAGTTTAGGGTTGGGGGATCTTTGGACTAGCGGGAGGGTGACGGGTCAGTTCTTC.

The chain uses TRBV19 and TRBJ2-3; TRBD1 aligns across 10 bases. The length of the CDR3 is 18 residues. CDR1 LNHDA and CDR2 SQIVND come from the germline V gene (reference sequence). V was clipped by 5 bases and J by 7 bases; unmatched bases: 18. The CDR3 reads CASSLRPSGQGDRNTQYF. CDR3 nucleotides: TGTGCCAGTAGTCTCCGCCCCTCTGGACAGGGGGATAGAAATACGCAGTATTTT.

The V and J genes are TRBV19 and TRBJ1-4, with D perhaps TRBD1 (5 bases). The CDR3 is 15 amino acids. Between the trimmed V and J ends, which lost 3 bases and 8 bases, there was a span of 16 bases. The germline V gene encodes CDR1 LNHDA and CDR2 SQIVND (reference sequence). The CDR3 sequence: CASSIGDSRGEKLFF. CDR3 in DNA: TGTGCCAGTAGTATTGGGGACTCCCGAGGAGAAAAACTGTTTTTT.

This clone appeared once. This chain links TRBV30 with TRBJ1-1; D is ambiguous. Germline assignment: CDR1 GTSNPN and CDR2 SVGIG (reference sequence). The CDR3 is 13 amino acids. V lost 0 bases and J lost 1, with 6 bases in between. The CDR3 DNA sequence: TGTGCCTGGAGTGTAAGCCCGAACACTGAAGCTTTCTTT. This sequence encodes CAWSVSPNTEAFF.

The chain has TRBV5-5 and TRBJ2-3; D is perhaps TRBD1 (5 bases). This CDR3 contains 15 residues. Germline CDR1 and CDR2: SGHKS and YYEKEE (reference sequence). V was cut by 0 bases and J by 4 bases, with 12 bases left in between. DNA of the CDR3: TGTGCCAGCAGCTTGGCTGCAGGGTGGGCAGATACGCAGTATTTT. Amino acid sequence: CASSLAAGWADTQYF.

This clone was recorded a few times. CDR3 sequence reads: CASSKGGLATETQYF. CDR3 DNA: TGTGCCAGCAGCAAAGGGGGACTAGCTACAGAGACCCAGTACTTC. The chain joins TRBV7-9 to TRBJ2-5; 9 bases fit TRBD2. Per germline, CDR1 SEHNR and CDR2 FQNEAQ (reference sequence). The CDR3 contains 15 residues. V shed 5 bases, J shed 4 bases, and the junction held 8 bases outside the gene matches.

The chain employs TRBV19 and TRBJ2-7, with TRBD2 matching over 11 bases. The V and J ends lost 3 bases and 4 bases, in that order; junction bases with no gene match: 8. Germline V gives CDR1 LNHDA, CDR2 SQIVND (reference sequence). CDR3 size: 16 residues. CDR3: CASSIDTSGSSYEQYF. In DNA, the CDR3 is TGTGCCAGTAGTATCGATACTAGCGGGAGTAGTTACGAGCAGTACTTC.

The rearrangement joins TRBV19 to TRBJ2-1; the match to TRBD2 covers 13 bases. The J segment lost 15 bases and the V segment lost 5 bases, leaving 7 bases of the junction unmatched. Germline values: CDR1 LNHDA, CDR2 SQIVND (reference sequence). The CDR3 has 13 amino acids. The DNA for the CDR3 is TGTGCCAGTAGTTTGACTAGCGGGGGGTTCCGGTTCTTC. Encoded protein: CASSLTSGGFRFF.

This sequence joins TRBV25-1 and TRBJ2-7; no clear D. CDR3 length: 13 amino acids. The germline V gene encodes CDR1 MGHDK and CDR2 SYGVNS. V lost 5 bases, J lost 6 bases, and 14 bases lay in between. Here the CDR3 reads CASSLGSLREQYF. The CDR3 DNA reads as TGTGCCAGCAGTTTGGGCAGCCTCCGCGAGCAGTACTTC.

The chain links TRBV5-4 to TRBJ2-3; TRBD2 matches 14 bases. With V trimmed by 3 bases and J by 5 bases, 5 bases remained unmatched. Germline V gene sequence: CDR1 SGHNT, CDR2 YYREEE (reference sequence). The CDR3 loop spans 16 amino acids. CDR3 amino acids: CASSSGLAGGEDTQYF. The CDR3, as DNA: TGTGCCAGCAGCTCCGGACTAGCGGGGGGCGAAGATACGCAGTATTTT.

The chain is built from TRBV30 and TRBJ1-1, with 9 bases matching TRBD1. Trimming removed 3 bases from V and 10 bases from J; junction bases left unmatched: 9. The CDR3 totals 13 residues. CDR1 GTSNPN and CDR2 SVGIG come from the germline V gene (reference sequence). The CDR3 loop is CAWRLDRGDGAFF. Written as DNA, the CDR3 is TGTGCCTGGAGGTTGGACAGGGGCGACGGAGCTTTCTTT.

V is TRBV30 and J is TRBJ1-2; D possibly corresponds to TRBD1 (6 bases). V was trimmed by 3 bases and J by 0 bases, leaving 11 bases between them. This CDR3 has 14 amino acids. In germline, CDR1 is GTSNPN, CDR2 SVGIG (reference sequence). CDR3 in amino acids: CAWSRTDANYGYTF. CDR3 sequence (DNA): TGTGCCTGGAGCCGGACAGACGCTAACTATGGCTACACCTTC.

This chain joins TRBV19 and TRBJ1-1; no definite D call. The CDR3 extends over 13 amino acids. V dropped 5 bases and J dropped 0 bases, with 7 bases sitting between them. Per the germline V gene, CDR1 is LNHDA and CDR2 is SQIVND (reference sequence). CDR3 sequence: CASSPGLNTEAFF. As DNA, the CDR3 is TGTGCCAGTAGTCCAGGCCTGAACACTGAAGCTTTCTTT.

The rearrangement uses TRBV20-1 and TRBJ1-5; weak D call: TRBD1 (5 bases). The V end lost 3 bases, the J end lost 5 bases, and 11 bases lay between the germline ends. Germline V gives CDR1 DFQATT, CDR2 SNEGSKA (reference sequence). This CDR3 region has 13 residues. In nucleotides, the CDR3 is TGCAGTGCTAGTCAGGGAACCCATCAGCCCCAGCATTTT. Amino acid sequence: CSASQGTHQPQHF.

The gene calls are TRBV5-6 and TRBJ2-1; 7 bases match TRBD2. CDR1 is SGHDT, CDR2 YYEEEE, per germline. The CDR3 is made up of 17 amino acids. V shed 0 bases, J shed 4 bases, and the junction held 10 bases outside the gene matches. CDR3 residues: CASSLGGIGTTYNEQFF. DNA of the CDR3: TGTGCCAGCAGCTTGGGAGGTATCGGGACTACATACAATGAGCAGTTCTTC.

Regarding this clone: The sample holds other DNA sequences that translate to the same CDR3. The chain employs TRBV19 and TRBJ1-5; D unresolved. V was clipped by 0 bases and J by 2 bases, with 11 bases between them. CDR1 is LNHDA and CDR2 is SQIVND in the germline V gene (reference sequence). The CDR3 is 16 amino acids. The CDR3 DNA is TGTGCCAGTAGTATAGAGGCGGGGTTGGGCAATCAGCCCCAGCATTTT. Protein: CASSIEAGLGNQPQHF.

The V call is TRBV5-1, the J call TRBJ1-3; D gene unclear. Germline V CDR1 and CDR2: SGHRS, YFSETQ. CDR3 size: 19 residues. V dropped 4 bases and J dropped 6 bases, with 29 bases sitting between them. CDR3: CASSPEGRSLFRGVNTIYF. The CDR3 bases are TGCGCCAGCAGCCCCGAGGGCAGGTCCCTTTTCCGAGGAGTAAACACCATATATTTT.

J is TRBJ2-5 and V is TRBV7-2, with D possibly TRBD2 on 7 matching bases. CDR3 length: 14 residues. Trimming shortened V by 1 base and J by 4 bases, and 10 bases separated the two germline ends. Germline CDR1 SGHTA, CDR2 FQGNSA. The CDR3 region has the DNA TGTGCCAGCAGCTTAGGGGGGGGCCGAGAGACCCAGTACTTC. Its protein is CASSLGGGRETQYF.

This chain connects TRBV4-1 to TRBJ1-4; D unclear. Germline CDR1 is MGHRA and CDR2 is YSYEKL. This CDR3 spans 13 amino acids. Between the trimmed V and J ends, which lost 1 base and 8 bases, there was a span of 8 bases. The CDR3 region has the DNA TGCGCCAGCAGCCAAGCGGGATGGGAAAAACTGTTTTTT. This gives the protein CASSQAGWEKLFF.

The CDR3 here is CASSGGGSSYNEQFF. CDR3 nucleotides: TGTGCCAGCAGCGGGGGGGGCAGCTCCTACAATGAGCAGTTCTTC. V usage is TRBV6-5 and J usage is TRBJ2-1; 8 bases fit TRBD2. The CDR3 runs to 15 residues. The V segment lost 6 bases and the J segment 0 bases; nucleotides outside the gene matches: 4. Germline lookup yields CDR1 MNHEY and CDR2 SVGAGI.

The chain recombines TRBV7-3 with TRBJ2-3, with TRBD2 matching over 7 bases. Germline CDR1 is SGHTA and CDR2 is FQGTGA. Germline trimming cut 5 bases from V and 3 bases from J; bases unmatched to any gene: 8. The CDR3 is 15 residues long. The CDR3 loop reads CASSPQSGGTDTQYF. DNA of the CDR3: TGTGCCAGCAGCCCCCAGTCCGGGGGGACAGATACGCAGTATTTT.

The rearrangement joins TRBV5-1 to TRBJ2-7, with D possibly matching TRBD2 (6 bases). The CDR3 spans 14 residues. Trimming took 0 bases from V and 2 from J, leaving 9 bases between them. The germline V gene encodes CDR1 SGHRS and CDR2 YFSETQ. The CDR3 loop is CASSLGGLAYEQYF. The CDR3 DNA is TGCGCCAGCAGCTTGGGGGGACTTGCCTACGAGCAGTACTTC.

The CDR3 region has the DNA TGTGCCACCAGTGACTTCCGGGACAGGGGAACCGGGGCCAACGTCCTGACTTTC. This codes for CATSDFRDRGTGANVLTF. The rearrangement joins TRBV24-1 to TRBJ2-6, with 10 bases aligning to TRBD1. This CDR3 has 18 amino acids. V was clipped by 4 bases and J by 4 bases; unmatched bases: 9. Germline values: CDR1 KGHDR, CDR2 SFDVKD.

The chain recombines TRBV7-8 with TRBJ2-2; maybe TRBD2 (6 bases). The CDR3 extends over 15 amino acids. V lost 0 bases and J lost 8, with 13 bases in between. Germline CDR1 SGHVS, CDR2 FQNEAQ. CDR3 loop: CASSLAGLLSGELFF. The CDR3 nucleotides are TGTGCCAGCAGCTTAGCGGGACTTCTGTCGGGGGAGCTGTTTTTT.

The V call is TRBV29-1, the J call TRBJ1-2, with D uncertain. This CDR3 has 14 residues. V was cut by 3 bases and J by 1 base, with 12 bases left in between. Germline CDR1 is SQVTM and CDR2 is ANQGSEA. CDR3: CSVEEPNINYGYTF. The CDR3 region has the DNA TGCAGCGTTGAGGAGCCTAATATTAACTATGGCTACACCTTC.

V and J are TRBV7-9 and TRBJ1-4, with a possible D match to TRBD1 (5 bases). Trimming took 2 bases from V and 1 from J, leaving 14 bases between them. The germline gives CDR1 SEHNR, CDR2 FQNEAQ (reference sequence). The CDR3 has 17 residues. CDR3 loop: CASSLLQGKGTNEKLFF. The CDR3 DNA sequence: TGTGCCAGCAGCTTACTCCAGGGAAAAGGAACTAATGAAAAACTGTTTTTT.

The chain couples TRBV7-8 to TRBJ1-5; 11 bases align to TRBD1. Looked up from germline, CDR1 is SGHVS and CDR2 is FQNEAQ. This CDR3 comprises 15 residues. V dropped 6 bases and J dropped 5; count of bases not matched to a gene: 6. This CDR3 reads CASSSGTGGYQPQHF. The CDR3 bases are TGTGCCAGCAGTAGTGGGACAGGGGGGTATCAGCCCCAGCATTTT. Looking up the rest from reference TRBV7-8 and TRBJ1-5 gives the full variable domain: GAGVSQSPRYKVAKRGQDVALRCDPISGHVSLFWYQQALGQGPEFLTYFQNEAQLDKSGLPSDRFFAERPEGSVSTLKIQRTQQEDSAVYLCASSSGTGGYQPQHFGDGTRLSIL.

CDR3 sequence (DNA): TGTGCCAGCAGTTACGCGGGAGGGCCAACAGATACGCAGTATTTT. Protein product: CASSYAGGPTDTQYF. The chain carries TRBV6-5 and TRBJ2-3, with TRBD2 matching over 9 bases. Germline lookup yields CDR1 MNHEY and CDR2 SVGAGI. The CDR3 is 15 amino acids. Losses at the gene ends were 2 bases for V and 3 bases for J; bases not matched to a gene: 3.